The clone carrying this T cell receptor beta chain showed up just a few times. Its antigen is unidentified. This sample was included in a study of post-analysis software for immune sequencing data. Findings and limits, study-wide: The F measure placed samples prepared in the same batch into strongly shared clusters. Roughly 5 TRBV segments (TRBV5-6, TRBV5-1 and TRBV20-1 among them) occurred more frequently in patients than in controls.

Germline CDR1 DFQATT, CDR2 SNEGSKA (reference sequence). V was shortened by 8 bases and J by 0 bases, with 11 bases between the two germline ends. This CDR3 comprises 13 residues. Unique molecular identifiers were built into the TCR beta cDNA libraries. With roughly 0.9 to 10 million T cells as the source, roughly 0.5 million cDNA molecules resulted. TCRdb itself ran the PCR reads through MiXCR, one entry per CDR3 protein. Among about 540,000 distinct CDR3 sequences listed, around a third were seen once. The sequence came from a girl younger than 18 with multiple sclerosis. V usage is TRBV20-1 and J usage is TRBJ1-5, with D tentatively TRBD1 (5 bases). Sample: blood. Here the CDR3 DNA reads TGCAGTTGTCCGGGGGGTAGCAATCAGCCCCAGCATTTT. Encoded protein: CSCPGGSNQPQHF.